This T cell receptor beta chain was sequenced for a study of T cells after yellow fever vaccination. Study as a whole: It was SMART-Seq v4 Ultra Low Input that prepared the fractions with low cell numbers.

TCR cDNA was made by 5'RACE template switching, adding a universal primer site and UMIs. MiXCR, run by TCRdb on the 5' RACE reads, gives a single entry per CDR3 protein. This table holds some 300,000 distinct CDR3 sequences, approximately 12% found once. This CDR3 is 13 amino acids long. Looked up from germline, CDR1 is SGHNT and CDR2 is YYREEE (reference sequence). V gave up 4 bases and J gave up 4 bases, with 12 bases separating them. The specimen comprised CD4+ T cells sorted from PBMCs, sampled 45 days after the yellow fever booster vaccination. The chain recombines TRBV5-4 with TRBJ2-7; D possibly matches TRBD1 or TRBD2 (5 bases each). This sequence was found in a man younger than 35 who received the YFV17D yellow fever vaccine. CDR3 in DNA: TGTGCCAGCAGCCGGGACGGCCTTTACGAGCAGTACTTC. It encodes CASSRDGLYEQYF.